The entry that follows covers one T cell receptor beta chain sequence. The antigen is undetermined. A junction boundary mismatches the germline segment, possibly from a read error. This sample is part of a study of blood T cells in healthy people across ages. The CDR3 has 15 residues. Germline CDR1 reads SGHVS; CDR2 reads FQNEAQ. Overall study findings and caveats: As age increased, TCR beta diversity per million T cells fell in a roughly linear fashion.

With a J-beta primer mix and a sample-barcoded 5' primer, a second PCR ran 7 to 11 cycles. A single record per CDR3 protein comes from TCRdb applying MiXCR to the 5' RACE reads. Of 1.5 million to 2 million distinct CDR3 sequences in the sample, 28% are singletons; the top ten hold less than 9.5%. The sequenced sample was blood. The TCR originated in a woman in her 30s in good health. The V gene is TRBV7-8, the J gene TRBJ2-3; maybe TRBD1 (6 bases). CDR3 residues: CVSSLRDTQGDTQYF. The CDR3 nucleotides are TGTGTCAGCAGCTTACGGGACACCCAGGGGGATACGCAGTATTTT.